This passage covers 5 T cell receptor beta chains from one sample sequenced in a study of blood T cell repertoires in COVID-19. Some clones are missing from TCRdb's copy, which holds only in-frame ones; the method was immunoSEQ multiplex PCR. The sample yields about 60,000 clones, 75% to 80% seen once. The sample was peripheral blood. These receptors all come from a human donor in a cohort sampled during active COVID-19.

The chain recombines TRBV9 with TRBJ2-2; TRBD2 matches at 7 bases. The CDR3 is 15 amino acids. Trimming at V came to 4 bases and at J to 0 bases, leaving 3 bases not matched to a gene. Germline CDR1 reads SGDLS; CDR2 reads YYNGEE. The CDR3 DNA sequence: TGTGCCAGCAGCCTGGGGGGGTCGAACACCGGGGAGCTGTTTTTT. Protein product: CASSLGGSNTGELFF.

This clone was recorded only once. The gene calls are TRBV7-2 and TRBJ2-5, with D tentatively TRBD2 (7 bases). The length of the CDR3 is 13 residues. From germline, CDR1 is SGHTA and CDR2 FQGNSA. Trimming stripped 3 bases from V and 5 bases from J, with 10 bases between. The CDR3 DNA sequence: TGTGCCAGCAGCTTTGGGGGGGCGGAGACCCAGTACTTC. It is translated as CASSFGGAETQYF.

The chain is built from TRBV18 and TRBJ1-2; 9 positions match TRBD1. The V gene's germline CDR1 is KGHSH and CDR2 LQKENI. This CDR3 has 16 residues. V was pared by 3 bases and J by 4 bases, with 9 bases of the junction left unmatched. The CDR3 sequence is CASSPTGGAVFYGYTF. The CDR3 DNA follows: TGTGCCAGCTCACCCACAGGGGGCGCGGTTTTCTATGGCTACACCTTC.

In nucleotides, the CDR3 is TGTGCCAGCAGCTTATATCCTTCTCTCAATGAGCAGTTCTTC. Translation gives CASSLYPSLNEQFF. This chain connects TRBV7-3 to TRBJ2-1; D not resolved. Trimming cost V 2 bases and J 6 bases, with 11 bases left between them. Germline V CDR1 and CDR2: SGHTA, FQGTGA. The CDR3 contains 14 residues. Full variable domain (rest looked up from reference TRBV7-3 and TRBJ2-1): GAGVSQTPSNKVTEKGKYVELRCDPISGHTALYWYRQSLGQGPEFLIYFQGTGAADDSGLPNDRFFAVRPEGSVSTLKIQRTERGDSAVYLCASSLYPSLNEQFFGPGTRLTVL.

This clone came up once. The J gene is TRBJ1-2, the V gene TRBV7-2, with D perhaps TRBD1 (5 bases). The CDR3 covers 13 residues. Trimming took 3 bases from V and 7 from J, leaving 12 bases between them. The germline CDR1 and CDR2 sequences are SGHTA and FQGNSA. CDR3 residues: CASSLSTQGGYTF. CDR3 nucleotide sequence: TGTGCCAGCAGCTTGAGCACGCAGGGTGGCTACACCTTC.